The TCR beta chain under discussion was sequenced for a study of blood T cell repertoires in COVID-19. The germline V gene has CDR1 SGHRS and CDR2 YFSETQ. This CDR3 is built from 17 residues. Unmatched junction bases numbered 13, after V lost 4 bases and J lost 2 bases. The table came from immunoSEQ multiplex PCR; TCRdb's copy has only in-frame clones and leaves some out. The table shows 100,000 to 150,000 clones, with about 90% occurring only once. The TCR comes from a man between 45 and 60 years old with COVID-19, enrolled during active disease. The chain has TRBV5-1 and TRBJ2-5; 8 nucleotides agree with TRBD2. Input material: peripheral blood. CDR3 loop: CASSREVAGTLQETQYF. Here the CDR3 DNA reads TGCGCCAGCAGCAGGGAGGTAGCGGGGACCTTACAAGAGACCCAGTACTTC.